Below are 14 T cell receptor beta chains sequenced from a single sample in a study of OX40 agonist ivuxolimab in advanced cancers. The data were produced by immunoSEQ multiplex PCR, yet TCRdb's version contains in-frame clones alone and is incomplete. This sample has around 53,000 clones, with 93% found just once. This specimen consisted of CD4+ or CD8+ T cells sorted from blood, obtained in a trial of the OX40 agonist ivuxolimab. The origin of the receptors is an adult with an advanced solid tumor such as melanoma, head and neck, liver or kidney cancer.

The chain couples TRBV9 to TRBJ2-5; D remains unclear. Trimming took 0 bases from V and 5 from J, leaving 14 bases between them. CDR1 and CDR2 from the germline V gene are SGDLS and YYNGEE. The CDR3 loop spans 15 amino acids. The CDR3 bases are TGTGCCAGCAGCGTAGACAGATACCCCCACGAGACCCAGTACTTC. Translation gives CASSVDRYPHETQYF. Variable domain in full (rest from reference TRBV9 and TRBJ2-5): DSGVTQTPKHLITATGQRVTLRCSPRSGDLSVYWYQQSLDQGLQFLIQYYNGEERAKGNILERFSAQQFPDLHSELNLSSLELGDSALYFCASSVDRYPHETQYFGPGTRLLVL.

The V and J genes are TRBV19 and TRBJ2-7; D tentatively fits TRBD1 or TRBD2 (5 bases each). The CDR3 is 16 residues long. V lost 5 bases to trimming and J lost 2 bases, with 19 bases between them. The germline V gene has CDR1 LNHDA and CDR2 SQIVND (reference sequence). CDR3 DNA sequence: TGTGCCAGTAGTTCCCCGGGACGGTTCGAACCCTACGAGCAGTACTTC. It codes for CASSSPGRFEPYEQYF.

The chain couples TRBV4-3 to TRBJ2-7; 8 nucleotides match TRBD1. Germline CDR1 LGHNA, CDR2 YSLEER. Germline trimming cut 0 bases from V and 4 bases from J; bases unmatched to any gene: 8. CDR3 length: 16 residues. CDR3 in amino acids: CASSQDQNRGWYEQYF. CDR3 sequence (DNA): TGCGCCAGCAGCCAAGATCAAAACAGGGGGTGGTACGAGCAGTACTTC.

The chain carries TRBV25-1 and TRBJ1-2; the D is unclear. Trimming pared 5 bases from V and 6 bases from J, leaving 19 bases between. CDR1 and CDR2 (germline): MGHDK, SYGVNS. CDR3 length equals 15 residues. For the CDR3, the DNA is TGTGCCAGCAGTTCAGCCCGCTATGGATATAATGGCTACACCTTC. Translating gives CASSSARYGYNGYTF.

The rearrangement uses TRBV5-6 and TRBJ1-1; 8 bases line up with TRBD1. Germline trimming cut 1 base from V and 1 base from J; bases unmatched to any gene: 6. Germline V gene sequence: CDR1 SGHDT, CDR2 YYEEEE. The CDR3 covers 16 residues. This CDR3 is CASSLTQGAANTEAFF. The CDR3 DNA is TGTGCCAGCAGCTTGACGCAGGGGGCAGCGAACACTGAAGCTTTCTTT. The entire variable domain, with the rest obtained from reference TRBV5-6 and TRBJ1-1, is as follows: DAGVTQSPTHLIKTRGQQVTLRCSPKSGHDTVSWYQQALGQGPQFIFQYYEEEERQRGNFPDRFSGHQFPNYSSELNVNALLLGDSALYLCASSLTQGAANTEAFFGQGTRLTVV.

The chain joins TRBV7-6 to TRBJ1-3, with D hard to call. The V end was cut by 5 bases, the J end by 4 bases, with 21 bases between. CDR3 length: 17 amino acids. Germline V gives CDR1 SGHVS, CDR2 FNYEAQ. CDR3 protein: CASSAAVGSLGGNTIYF. The CDR3 nucleotides read TGTGCCAGCAGCGCAGCGGTGGGGTCCCTGGGAGGAAACACCATATATTTT.

The chain recombines TRBV27 with TRBJ1-1; no clear D gene. V lost 2 bases, J lost 3 bases, and 13 bases lay in between. The CDR3 totals 15 residues. The germline CDR1 and CDR2 sequences are MNHEY and SMNVEV (reference sequence). CDR3 coding DNA: TGTGCCAGCAGTTTAACCTTTTCCGGGTACACTGAAGCTTTCTTT. Translating it yields CASSLTFSGYTEAFF.

In nucleotides, the CDR3 is TGTGCCAGTAGTATAGACGCTAGCTATTCACCGTACGAGCAGTACTTC. Its protein is CASSIDASYSPYEQYF. The V call is TRBV19, the J call TRBJ2-7; possible D gene TRBD2, 5 bases. Germline V CDR1 and CDR2: LNHDA, SQIVND (reference sequence). The V end was cut by 0 bases, the J end by 4 bases, with 16 bases between. The CDR3 sequence is 16 residues long. The full variable domain, in which reference TRBV19 and TRBJ2-7 provide the parts outside the CDR3, is DGGITQSPKYLFRKEGQNVTLSCEQNLNHDAMYWYRQDPGQGLRLIYYSQIVNDFQKGDIAEGYSVSREKKESFPLTVTSAQKNPTAFYLCASSIDASYSPYEQYFGPGTRLTVT.

This clone has more than one count but fewer than ten. This chain joins TRBV15 and TRBJ1-1; 10 bases map to TRBD1. V lost 8 bases, J lost 4 bases, and 4 bases stayed unmatched. This CDR3 contains 13 residues. Germline assignment: CDR1 LNHNV and CDR2 YYDKDF (reference sequence). The CDR3 region is CATAGTGVTEAFF. CDR3 DNA sequence: TGTGCCACCGCGGGGACAGGGGTCACTGAAGCTTTCTTT.

The chain joins TRBV28 to TRBJ2-7; 8 positions match TRBD1. Trimming cost V 8 bases and J 3 bases; bases outside gene matches: 6. The CDR3 contains 13 residues. Germline loops: CDR1 MDHEN, CDR2 SYDVKM. The CDR3 sequence is CASFNRGDYEQYF. The CDR3 DNA follows: TGTGCCAGCTTCAACAGGGGGGACTACGAGCAGTACTTC.

The chain carries TRBV29-1 and TRBJ2-1; TRBD1 or TRBD2 may be the D gene (6 bases each). With 0 bases removed from V and 4 bases from J, the gap between germline ends came to 19 bases. The CDR3 totals 17 residues. Germline loops: CDR1 SQVTM, CDR2 ANQGSEA. This CDR3 reads CSVEDFTSTGGYNEQFF. The CDR3 DNA is TGCAGCGTTGAAGATTTTACATCGACAGGAGGGTACAATGAGCAGTTCTTC.

J is TRBJ2-7 and V is TRBV11-2; 8 positions agree with TRBD1. This CDR3 contains 14 residues. Germline V gives CDR1 SGHAT, CDR2 FQNNGV. V dropped 5 bases and J dropped 2; count of bases not matched to a gene: 5. The CDR3 DNA follows: TGTGCCAGCAGCCCCAGGGGGCTACCCTACGAGCAGTACTTC. Translated, it gives CASSPRGLPYEQYF.

This chain connects TRBV19 to TRBJ2-7, with 8 bases lining up with TRBD2. This CDR3 region has 13 residues. Germline lookup yields CDR1 LNHDA and CDR2 SQIVND (reference sequence). Trimming at V came to 3 bases and at J to 2 bases, leaving 0 bases not matched to a gene. The DNA for the CDR3 is TGTGCCAGTAGTATGGGACTAGCCTACGAGCAGTACTTC. This codes for CASSMGLAYEQYF.

This rearrangement joins TRBV29-1 to TRBJ2-7, with D possibly TRBD1 on 6 matching bases. Trimming removed 7 bases from V and 3 bases from J, with 16 bases in between. The CDR3 extends over 13 amino acids. Germline-derived CDR1 and CDR2 are SQVTM and ANQGSEA. Here the CDR3 reads CSARTEEIYEQYF. CDR3 DNA: TGCAGCGCCAGGACAGAGGAGATCTACGAGCAGTACTTC.